This section outlines one TCR beta chain sequence together with its context. What it binds is unknown. CDR1 is SGHRS, CDR2 YFSETQ, per germline. Germline trimming cut 0 bases from V and 5 bases from J; bases unmatched to any gene: 2. The CDR3 contains 14 residues. Method: immunoSEQ multiplex PCR; TCRdb's copy keeps in-frame clones and lacks some. Of tens of thousands of clones in the sample, about 90% were seen once. This entry is derived from a study of OX40 agonist ivuxolimab in advanced cancers. In the study overall: At 0.01 to 10 mg/kg, ivuxolimab was administered intravenously to patients every 2 weeks. Therapy given before enrollment (anti-PD-1, anti-PD-L1 or anti-CTLA-4) was allowed, and 40% to 50% had some. Subjects had a mean age of around 60 years, with a range of about 23 to 79; approximately 83% were male.

Study-wide findings and caveats: Several nonresponders also turned out to have low normalized T-cell clonal expansion.

The sequencing used CD4+ or CD8+ T cells sorted from blood, collected in a trial of the OX40 agonist ivuxolimab. This clonotype was obtained from an adult with an advanced solid tumor such as melanoma, head and neck, liver or kidney cancer. V usage is TRBV5-1 and J usage is TRBJ2-7, with 10 bases identical to TRBD1. CDR3 DNA sequence: TGCGCCAGCAGCTTGGGGACAGGGGGGGACGAGCAGTACTTC. Its translation is CASSLGTGGDEQYF.